The 29 T cell receptor beta chains given below trace back to one sample, sequenced in a study of response to subunit inactivated influenza vaccine. TCRdb independently ran MiXCR on the RT-PCR reads; one entry per CDR3 protein. The data contain around 790,000 distinct CDR3 sequences, 20% to 25% of them seen just once; the ten biggest clones take up 10%. The sequencing here drew on PBMCs from blood, taken more than 4 days after vaccination. Receptor source: a man aged 50 to 60 who received an inactivated influenza vaccine.

Only a few counts were recorded for this clonotype. The chain links TRBV15 to TRBJ2-3; D remains unclear. CDR1 and CDR2 (germline): LNHNV, YYDKDF (reference sequence). The V end lost 4 bases, the J end lost 2 bases, and 7 bases lay between the germline ends. CDR3 length: 13 residues. The CDR3 sequence: CATSKLATDTQYF. The CDR3 coding sequence is TGTGCCACCAGCAAATTGGCCACAGATACGCAGTATTTT.

The CDR3 protein is CASSQDALGETQYF. CDR3 coding DNA: TGTGCCAGCAGCCAAGACGCCCTCGGGGAGACCCAGTACTTC. V usage is TRBV3-1 and J usage is TRBJ2-5; D is ambiguous. The germline V and J ends were trimmed by 0 bases and 5 bases, with 10 bases remaining between them. Germline CDR1 LGHDT, CDR2 YNNKEL (reference sequence). This CDR3 region has 14 residues.

This chain uses TRBV29-1 with TRBJ2-3; D possibly corresponds to TRBD2 (6 bases). V lost 3 bases and J 6 bases, leaving 19 bases between the germline ends. The CDR3 is made up of 15 amino acids. Germline V gene lookup returns CDR1 SQVTM and CDR2 ANQGSEA. The CDR3 DNA follows: TGCAGCGTTGAGTCGCTAGCGTGGGTCCCGGATACGCAGTATTTT. As protein: CSVESLAWVPDTQYF.

The chain has TRBV6-2 or TRBV6-3 and TRBJ2-2; D assignment may be TRBD1 or TRBD2 (6 bases each). This CDR3 has 16 amino acids. Germline values: CDR1 MNHEY, CDR2 SVGEGT. The ends were cut back, 7 bases at V and 0 bases at J, with 15 bases in the middle. CDR3 bases: TGTGCCAGCACCCGAGGGGGGTCCTCGAACACCGGGGAGCTGTTTTTT. Protein: CASTRGGSSNTGELFF.

This clonotype occurred a few times. The rearrangement links TRBV3-1 to TRBJ1-1, with D hard to call. The V gene lost 4 bases and the J gene lost 6 bases, with 24 bases spanning the gap. CDR1 and CDR2 from the germline V gene are LGHDT and YNNKEL (reference sequence). The CDR3 is made up of 17 amino acids. CDR3 DNA: TGTGCCAGCAGCCCGACCGGCACAACCCGAGGGAGGGCTGAAGCTTTCTTT. This translates into CASSPTGTTRGRAEAFF.

This clonotype has a handful of counts. V usage is TRBV27 and J usage is TRBJ2-7; maybe TRBD1 (6 bases). Germline CDR1 is MNHEY and CDR2 is SMNVEV (reference sequence). The CDR3 is 15 residues long. V shed 6 bases and J shed 3 bases, with 18 bases lying between them. This CDR3 is CASSPLGQKNYEQYF. The DNA for the CDR3 is TGTGCCAGCAGCCCCCTTGGACAGAAGAACTACGAGCAGTACTTC.

Only a few counts were recorded for this clonotype. This chain connects TRBV7-3 to TRBJ2-1; 8 positions agree with TRBD2. This CDR3 spans 16 amino acids. The junction had 10 bases not matched to a gene; V was cut back by 5 bases and J by 4 bases. Germline V gene lookup returns CDR1 SGHTA and CDR2 FQGTGA. The CDR3 DNA reads TGTGCCAGCAGCCCGCAGAGCGGGAGATGGTACAATGAGCAGTTCTTC. It specifies CASSPQSGRWYNEQFF.

The rearrangement joins TRBV11-2 to TRBJ2-7, with D perhaps TRBD1 (5 bases). Germline CDR1 SGHAT, CDR2 FQNNGV. Trimming shortened V by 5 bases and J by 5 bases, and 13 bases separated the two germline ends. The CDR3 contains 13 residues. The CDR3 loop reads CASSPRAPNEQYF. CDR3 in DNA: TGTGCCAGCAGCCCCAGGGCCCCGAACGAGCAGTACTTC.

This clonotype has only a few counts. The chain combines TRBV7-9 with TRBJ1-2; tentative D call: TRBD1 (6 bases). The CDR3 has 14 residues. In germline, CDR1 is SEHNR, CDR2 FQNEAQ (reference sequence). V was clipped by 5 bases and J by 2 bases, with 12 bases between them. CDR3 residues: CASSNQQGNYGYTF. CDR3 nucleotide sequence: TGTGCCAGCAGCAACCAACAGGGCAACTATGGCTACACCTTC.

This clonotype was seen a few times. The chain has TRBV12-3 or TRBV12-4 and TRBJ2-7; a weak D match, TRBD1 (6 bases). This CDR3 is built from 12 residues. V was trimmed by 6 bases and J by 5 bases, leaving 11 bases between them. CDR3 coding DNA: TGTGCCAGCAGCCCTAACAGGGACGAGCAGTACTTC. Its protein product is CASSPNRDEQYF.

This clonotype was found a few times. The V gene is TRBV12-3 or TRBV12-4, the J gene TRBJ1-2; possibly TRBD1 for D (5 bases). The V and J ends lost 6 bases and 4 bases respectively, with 18 bases between them. The CDR3 consists of 15 residues. CDR3 nucleotide sequence: TGTGCCAGCAGCCCCCGGGCAGGGAGAAGCTATGGCTACACCTTC. Its protein is CASSPRAGRSYGYTF.

This chain links TRBV5-1 with TRBJ2-1; TRBD1 agrees at 9 bases. CDR1 is SGHRS and CDR2 is YFSETQ in the germline V gene. V lost 6 bases, J lost 8 bases, and 12 bases stayed unmatched. The CDR3 has 15 residues. The CDR3 here is CASKKDRGGWDEQFF. CDR3 sequence (DNA): TGCGCCAGCAAAAAGGACAGGGGTGGGTGGGATGAGCAGTTCTTC.

This clonotype was seen a handful of times. This chain links TRBV5-1 with TRBJ2-7; tentatively, D is TRBD1 (6 bases). CDR1 SGHRS and CDR2 YFSETQ come from the germline V gene. The CDR3 is made up of 14 amino acids. V was cut by 1 base and J by 8 bases, with 16 bases left in between. The CDR3 DNA follows: TGCGCCAGCAGCTTGAAGGGGGACCCTGTTCAGCAGTACTTC. It encodes CASSLKGDPVQQYF.

This clonotype was found a few times. The rearrangement uses TRBV6-2 or TRBV6-3 and TRBJ1-1, with 9 nucleotides matching TRBD1. The V gene end was trimmed by 6 bases and the J gene end by 4 bases; junction bases not matched to a gene: 9. This CDR3 region has 15 residues. From germline, CDR1 is MNHEY and CDR2 SVGEGT. CDR3 loop: CASSQSGQGITEAFF. CDR3 sequence (DNA): TGTGCCAGCAGCCAAAGCGGACAGGGGATCACTGAAGCTTTCTTT.

This clonotype was counted between two and nine times. This sequence joins TRBV10-3 and TRBJ2-2; D not certain. CDR1 ENHRY and CDR2 SYGVKD come from the germline V gene. The CDR3 runs to 16 residues. The V gene lost 0 bases and the J gene lost 1 base, with 9 bases spanning the gap. The CDR3 loop reads CAISESGSGNTGELFF. CDR3 coding DNA: TGTGCCATCAGTGAGTCGGGTTCCGGGAACACCGGGGAGCTGTTTTTT.

This clonotype turned up a few times. The chain carries TRBV20-1 and TRBJ2-1; perhaps TRBD2 as D (6 bases). There are 11 residues in the CDR3. Germline V gene data show CDR1 as DFQATT and CDR2 as SNEGSKA (reference sequence). Between the trimmed V and J ends, which lost 7 bases and 3 bases, there was a span of 7 bases. The CDR3 sequence is CSGGVYNEQFF. In DNA, the CDR3 is TGCAGTGGGGGGGTCTACAATGAGCAGTTCTTC.

CDR3 residues: CASSKSGTGYGYTF. Written as DNA, the CDR3 is TGTGCCAGCAGCAAATCCGGGACAGGGTATGGCTACACCTTC. The chain is built from TRBV7-2 and TRBJ1-2; 9 positions agree with TRBD1. This CDR3 is 14 amino acids long. After removal of 5 bases from V and 5 bases from J, the junction contained 6 bases not matched to a gene. Germline V gene data show CDR1 as SGHTA and CDR2 as FQGNSA.

In this sample, this clonotype turned up a few times. V gene TRBV7-2 combines with J gene TRBJ2-1; no firm D call. The CDR3 sequence is 13 residues long. Trimming removed 4 bases from V and 9 bases from J, with 13 bases in between. From germline, CDR1 is SGHTA and CDR2 FQGNSA. The CDR3 reads CASSSTPIGEQFF. In DNA form, the CDR3 reads TGTGCCAGCAGCTCAACTCCGATCGGTGAGCAGTTCTTC.

This clonotype occurred a few times. The rearrangement links TRBV9 to TRBJ2-2; no clear D. The V end was cut by 5 bases, the J end by 7 bases, with 15 bases between. The V gene's germline CDR1 is SGDLS and CDR2 YYNGEE. This CDR3 is 14 amino acids long. The chain's CDR3 is CASSPPPGVGELFF. The CDR3 DNA reads as TGTGCCAGCAGTCCCCCCCCTGGGGTCGGGGAGCTGTTTTTT.

The chain couples TRBV20-1 to TRBJ1-6; D is ambiguous. The germline V and J ends were trimmed by 4 bases and 7 bases, with 14 bases remaining between them. Per germline, CDR1 DFQATT and CDR2 SNEGSKA (reference sequence). The CDR3 spans 14 residues. The CDR3 protein is CSAIVGPGNSPLHF. The CDR3 DNA is TGCAGTGCTATTGTAGGGCCGGGGAATTCACCCCTCCACTTT.

The chain is built from TRBV7-2 and TRBJ1-6; no definite D call. Trimming stripped 0 bases from V and 0 bases from J, with 6 bases between. Germline CDR1 SGHTA, CDR2 FQGNSA. The CDR3 spans 16 residues. CDR3 bases: TGTGCCAGCAGCTTAGCGCTGAGCTCCTATAATTCACCCCTCCACTTT. Translated, it gives CASSLALSSYNSPLHF.

The V call is TRBV20-1, the J call TRBJ2-1, with D tentatively TRBD1 or TRBD2 (5 bases each). CDR3 length equals 13 residues. Germline loops: CDR1 DFQATT, CDR2 SNEGSKA (reference sequence). V dropped 8 bases and J dropped 7 bases, with 18 bases sitting between them. CDR3 in DNA: TGCAGTCTGGGACCCAGGCAGGGAAATGAGCAGTTCTTC. Translated: CSLGPRQGNEQFF.

This clonotype was detected many times. This chain joins TRBV5-1 and TRBJ2-2; 9 bases fit TRBD1. Trimming cost V 4 bases and J 3 bases; bases outside gene matches: 4. This CDR3 spans 15 amino acids. Germline assignment: CDR1 SGHRS and CDR2 YFSETQ. The CDR3 nucleotides are TGCGCCAGCAGCATGCGGACAGGGGACACCGGGGAGCTGTTTTTT. Its translation is CASSMRTGDTGELFF.

The rearrangement links TRBV5-1 to TRBJ2-7; 8 bases fit TRBD1. Trimming at V came to 0 bases and at J to 2 bases, leaving 4 bases not matched to a gene. The CDR3 totals 15 residues. The V gene's germline CDR1 is SGHRS and CDR2 YFSETQ. This CDR3 is CASSLAWTGTYEQYF. CDR3 coding DNA: TGCGCCAGCAGCTTGGCTTGGACAGGGACCTACGAGCAGTACTTC.

This clonotype was detected only a few times. The chain links TRBV4-3 to TRBJ1-6; D is undetermined. CDR3 size: 14 residues. Trimming removed 0 bases from V and 9 bases from J, with 9 bases in between. CDR1 and CDR2 from the germline V gene are LGHNA and YSLEER. CDR3 sequence (DNA): TGCGCCAGCAGCCAAGATCCCGGGCTTTCACCCCTCCACTTT. This codes for CASSQDPGLSPLHF.

This clonotype was found a few times. The gene calls are TRBV6-1 and TRBJ2-1, with D uncertain. CDR3 length equals 15 residues. Germline CDR1 reads MNHNS; CDR2 reads SASEGT. Between the trimmed V and J ends, which lost 6 bases and 4 bases, there was a span of 16 bases. The DNA of the CDR3 is TGTGCCAGCAGGAAGCGAGTGCTGGGGTACAATGAGCAGTTCTTC. It codes for CASRKRVLGYNEQFF.

In this sample, this clonotype turned up a few times. The chain joins TRBV7-2 to TRBJ2-5, with TRBD1 as a possible D gene (5 bases). The germline V gene has CDR1 SGHTA and CDR2 FQGNSA. Trimming removed 5 bases at V and 3 bases at J, with 10 bases between. The CDR3 spans 13 residues. The CDR3, as DNA: TGTGCCAGCAGCGTGCAGGGAAAAGAGACCCAGTACTTC. Translating it yields CASSVQGKETQYF.

V gene TRBV15 combines with J gene TRBJ1-6, with unresolved D. The CDR3 runs 13 residues. V lost 8 bases and J 1 base, leaving 6 bases between the germline ends. Looked up from germline, CDR1 is LNHNV and CDR2 is YYDKDF (reference sequence). CDR3 region: CATGASYNSPLHF. In DNA, the CDR3 is TGTGCCACCGGAGCGTCCTATAATTCACCCCTCCACTTT.

J is TRBJ2-3 and V is TRBV6-1, with TRBD2 identical over 8 bases. The CDR3 runs 15 residues. The V gene's germline CDR1 is MNHNS and CDR2 SASEGT. The junction had 5 bases not matched to a gene; V was cut back by 6 bases and J by 0 bases. The CDR3 DNA is TGTGCCAGCAGGTCCGGGACTAGGAGCACAGATACGCAGTATTTT. Translation: CASRSGTRSTDTQYF.